What follows describes a single T cell receptor beta chain. This specimen comes from a study of blood T cell repertoires in COVID-19. Study at large: Italy, Spain and the United States were the sources of the convalescent and acute COVID-19 samples. The analysed material was cDNA or gDNA that came from T cells, B-cell-depleted T cells, or PBMCs.

Methods used by the authors: The authors estimated nucleated cell counts from reference gene primer amplification. Profiling relied on immunoSEQ multiplex PCR, and the TCRdb table lists in-frame clones only, not all of them. V, J and clone size reflect that table, while D and trimming were determined from the DNA. The sample comprises around 170,000 clones, less than 90% of which are singletons, and roughly 7.5% rests with the top ten. The CDR3 runs to 13 residues. The germline CDR1 and CDR2 sequences are SNHLY and FYNNEI. V dropped 5 bases and J dropped 4 bases, with 11 bases sitting between them. The receptor comes from a woman aged 70-85 years with COVID-19, enrolled during active disease. Sequenced input: peripheral blood. J is TRBJ1-2 and V is TRBV2, with D maybe TRBD1 (6 bases). The CDR3 sequence is CASSFGQSYGYTF. Here the CDR3 DNA reads TGTGCCAGCAGTTTCGGACAGTCCTATGGCTACACCTTC.